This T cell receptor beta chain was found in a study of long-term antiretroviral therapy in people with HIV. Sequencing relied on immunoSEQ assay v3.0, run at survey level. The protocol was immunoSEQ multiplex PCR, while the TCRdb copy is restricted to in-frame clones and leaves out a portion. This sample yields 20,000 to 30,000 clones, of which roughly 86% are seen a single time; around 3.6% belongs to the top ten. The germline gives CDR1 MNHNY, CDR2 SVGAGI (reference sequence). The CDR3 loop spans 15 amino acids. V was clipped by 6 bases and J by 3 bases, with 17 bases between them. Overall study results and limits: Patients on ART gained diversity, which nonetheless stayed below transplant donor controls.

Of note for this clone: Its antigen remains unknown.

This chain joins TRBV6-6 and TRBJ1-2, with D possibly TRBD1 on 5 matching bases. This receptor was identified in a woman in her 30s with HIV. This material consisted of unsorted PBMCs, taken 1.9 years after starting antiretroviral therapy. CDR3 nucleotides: TGTGCCAGCAGGACCGACCGGGACGGTTACTATGGCTACACCTTC. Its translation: CASRTDRDGYYGYTF.